Described below is a single T cell receptor beta chain sequence and its context. This specimen comes from a study of T cells after yellow fever vaccination. MiXCR, applied by TCRdb to the 5' RACE reads, yields one record per CDR3 protein. The sample includes about 170,000 distinct CDR3 sequences, around 10% of them seen just once. The material sequenced was CD8+ T cells sorted from PBMCs, taken 15 days after the yellow fever booster vaccination. This clonotype was obtained from a man younger than 35 who received the YFV17D yellow fever vaccine.

CDR3 DNA: TGTGCCAGCAGCTTCGACGGGGGTAATGAAAAACTGTTTTTT. This sequence encodes CASSFDGGNEKLFF. The chain carries TRBV6-5 and TRBJ1-4; possibly TRBD1 for D (5 bases). The germline V gene has CDR1 MNHEY and CDR2 SVGAGI. Trimming took off 6 bases at V and 4 bases at J, with 12 bases between the two ends. This CDR3 region has 14 residues.